The TCR beta chain described here comes from a study of cytomegalovirus exposure and HLA in healthy donors. Study-level background: The same platform used for the 500 to 850 first-cohort repertoires was also used for the 100 to 150 validation repertoires, as a later analysis reported.

Worth noting for this clone: Its antigen is as yet unknown. Other DNA variants within this sample encode the same CDR3.

Measured with immunoSEQ multiplex PCR; TCRdb has only the in-frame clones, and not every one. In the table there are about 110,000 clones, approximately 85% of which are singletons. From the 120-subject validation cohort, which was separate from the approximately 670-subject first cohort, the donors were drawn. Study-wide results and limits: Cytomegalovirus status, reportedly, was diagnosed with high specificity and sensitivity by the classifier.

Germline CDR1 GTSNPN, CDR2 SVGIG (reference sequence). V gave up 5 bases and J gave up 0 bases, with 8 bases separating them. The length of the CDR3 is 13 residues. The genes are TRBV30 and TRBJ1-5; D is unresolved. The receptor's source is a young woman in good health and CMV-seronegative. The material sequenced was PBMCs. CDR3 loop: CAWGRDSNQPQHF. In nucleotides, the CDR3 is TGTGCCTGGGGACGGGATAGCAATCAGCCCCAGCATTTT.